Below, one T cell receptor (beta chain) is given with its context. What it binds is unknown. Sample time point: week 47, end of study. Every vaccination contained 300 ug of the mutant IDH1 20-mer peptide and was paired with topical imiquimod. In weeks 1, 3, 5, 7, 11, 15, 19 and 23, patients were immunized, eight times in all. New WHO grade 3 or 4 IDH1-mutant, ATRX-lost astrocytomas were present in all donors. The CDR3 runs 15 residues. The germline V gene has CDR1 SNHLY and CDR2 FYNNEI. J was trimmed by 3 bases and V by 4 bases; bases with no gene match: 7. The data were obtained in a study of a mutant IDH1 vaccine in newly diagnosed glioma. Study details: Investigators started vaccination 4-6 weeks after radiotherapy alone, or with temozolomide cycles.

Here immunoSEQ multiplex PCR was the method, and the copy in TCRdb shows in-frame clones only, minus some. This table has around 54,000 clones, around four fifths appearing once. The sequencing used PBMCs, collected from a glioma patient whose treatment included an IDH1 peptide vaccine. The rearrangement links TRBV2 to TRBJ1-1; 8 bases map to TRBD1. The receptor's source is a woman between 45 and 60 years old with glioma. CDR3 in DNA: TGTGCCAGCAGTGCTCCAATGACAGGGGACACTGAAGCTTTCTTT. Its protein product is CASSAPMTGDTEAFF.